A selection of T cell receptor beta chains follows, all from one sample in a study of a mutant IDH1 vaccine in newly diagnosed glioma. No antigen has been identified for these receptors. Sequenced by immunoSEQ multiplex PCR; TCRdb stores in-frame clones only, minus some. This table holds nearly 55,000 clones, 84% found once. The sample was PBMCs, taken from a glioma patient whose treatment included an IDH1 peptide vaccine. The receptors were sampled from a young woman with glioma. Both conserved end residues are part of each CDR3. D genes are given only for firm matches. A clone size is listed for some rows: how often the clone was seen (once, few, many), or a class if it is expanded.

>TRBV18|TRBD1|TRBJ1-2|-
CASSEGDSVSGYTF
TGTGCCAGCTCAGAGGGGGACAGTGTGAGCGGCTACACCTTC
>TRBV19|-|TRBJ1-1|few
CASSSLYDSTEAFF
TGTGCCAGTAGTTCTCTTTATGACAGCACTGAAGCTTTCTTT
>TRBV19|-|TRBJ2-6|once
CASSYSGANVLTF
TGTGCCAGTAGTTACTCTGGGGCCAACGTCCTGACTTTC
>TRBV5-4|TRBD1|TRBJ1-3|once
CASSAGDRGGNTIYF
TGTGCCAGCAGCGCCGGGGACAGAGGGGGAAACACCATATATTTT
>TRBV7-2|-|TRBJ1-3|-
CASSPGGGRSGNTIYF
TGTGCCAGCAGCCCCGGCGGGGGAAGGTCTGGAAACACCATATATTTT
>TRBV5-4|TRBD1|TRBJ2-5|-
CASSNPTGGEGETQYF
TGTGCCAGCAGCAACCCCACAGGGGGCGAAGGAGAGACCCAGTACTTC
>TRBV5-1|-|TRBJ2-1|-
CASSLVEQGGNEQFF
TGCGCCAGCAGCTTGGTCGAGCAGGGCGGCAATGAGCAGTTCTTC
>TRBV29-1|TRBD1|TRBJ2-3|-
CSVEQGASDTQYF
TGCAGCGTTGAACAGGGGGCATCAGATACGCAGTATTTT
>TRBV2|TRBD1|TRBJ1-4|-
CASSEALPGTGGKKLFF
TGTGCCAGCAGTGAAGCGCTGCCCGGGACAGGGGGCAAAAAACTGTTTTTT
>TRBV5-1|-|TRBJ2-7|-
CASSLNIQSYEQYF
TGCGCCAGCAGCTTGAATATCCAGTCCTACGAGCAGTACTTC
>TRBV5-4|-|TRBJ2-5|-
CASSLVFGSPETQYF
TGTGCCAGCAGCTTGGTATTCGGTAGTCCGGAGACCCAGTACTTC
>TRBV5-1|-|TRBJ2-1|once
CASSFDGTSYNEQFF
TGCGCCAGCAGCTTTGACGGGACCTCCTACAATGAGCAGTTCTTC
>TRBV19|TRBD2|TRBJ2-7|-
CASSYGTTGEQYF
TGTGCCAGTAGCTACGGGACTACGGGGGAGCAGTACTTC
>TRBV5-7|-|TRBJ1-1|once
CASSGGRVTEAFF
TGTGCCAGCAGCGGCGGAAGAGTCACTGAAGCTTTCTTT
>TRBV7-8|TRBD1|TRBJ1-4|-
CASSAVGQSNEKLFF
TGTGCCAGCAGCGCCGTGGGACAGAGCAATGAAAAACTGTTTTTT
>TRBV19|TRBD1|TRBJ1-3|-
CASSHGTGPNTIYF
TGTGCCAGTAGTCACGGGACAGGCCCAAACACCATATATTTT
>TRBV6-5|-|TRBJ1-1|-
CASRNWGGETEAFF
TGTGCCAGCAGGAATTGGGGGGGAGAGACTGAAGCTTTCTTT
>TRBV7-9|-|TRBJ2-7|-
CASSPREGVSYEQYF
TGTGCCAGCAGCCCTCGGGAAGGGGTGTCCTACGAGCAGTACTTC
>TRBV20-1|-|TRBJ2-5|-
CSAPEVETQYF
TGCAGTGCTCCGGAAGTGGAGACCCAGTACTTC
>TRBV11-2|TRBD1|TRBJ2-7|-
CASSYRQGTYEQYF
TGTGCCAGCAGCTACCGACAGGGTACCTACGAGCAGTACTTC
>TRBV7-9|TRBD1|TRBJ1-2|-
CASSPGGTGSGGAF
TGTGCCAGCAGTCCTGGAGGGACAGGGAGTGGAGGGGCCTTC
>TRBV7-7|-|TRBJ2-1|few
CASSLGGSYNEQFF
TGTGCTAGCAGCTTAGGAGGCTCCTACAATGAGCAGTTCTTC
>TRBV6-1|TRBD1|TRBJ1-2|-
CASRGILTGGNGYTF
TGTGCCAGCAGAGGGATTCTTACAGGGGGGAATGGCTACACCTTC
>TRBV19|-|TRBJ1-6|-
CASSPPDWSPLHF
TGTGCCAGTAGTCCCCCTGACTGGTCACCCCTCCACTTT
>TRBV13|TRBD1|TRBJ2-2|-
CASSTWTGNTGELFF
TGTGCCAGCAGCACCTGGACAGGGAACACCGGGGAGCTGTTTTTT
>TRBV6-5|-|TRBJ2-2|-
CASSYSLLAGTGELFF
TGTGCCAGCAGTTACTCGTTACTAGCAGGGACCGGGGAGCTGTTTTTT
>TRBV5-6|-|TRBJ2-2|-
CASSLGLDAGELFF
TGTGCCAGCAGCTTGGGACTTGACGCCGGGGAGCTGTTTTTT
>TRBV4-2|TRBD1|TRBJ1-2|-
CASSQEAGQGAGYTF
TGTGCCAGCAGCCAAGAAGCGGGACAGGGAGCTGGCTACACCTTC
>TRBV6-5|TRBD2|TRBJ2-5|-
CASSISGGPQETQYF
TGTGCCAGCAGTATCTCGGGGGGACCACAAGAGACCCAGTACTTC
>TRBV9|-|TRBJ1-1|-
CASSVGVGDTEAFF
TGTGCCAGCAGCGTAGGTGTAGGGGACACTGAAGCTTTCTTT
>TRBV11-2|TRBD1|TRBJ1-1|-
CASSPSRTGFQTEAFF
TGTGCCAGCAGCCCCTCGAGGACAGGCTTTCAGACTGAAGCTTTCTTT
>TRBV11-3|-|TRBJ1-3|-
CASSLVGSSGNTIYF
TGTGCCAGCAGCTTAGTGGGGAGCTCTGGAAACACCATATATTTT
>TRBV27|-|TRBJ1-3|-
CASRNSGNTIYF
TGTGCCAGCAGGAACTCTGGAAACACCATATATTTT